Presented here are 23 T cell receptor beta chains from one specimen sequenced in a study of CD8 T cells in ankylosing spondylitis (dated by TCRdb to 2016 to 2017). On the study overall, not on this receptor specifically: A TCR beta motif made up of under ten highly homologous amino acid variants appeared to be characteristic of blood from ankylosing spondylitis patients.

Library preparation used 5' RACE. Sequenced on an Illumina HiSeq 2500. The public sequencing data were trimmed at Q25 with fastp and processed into clonotypes with MiXCR by TCRdb, which kept only in-frame beta chains. Entries that share a CDR3 protein sequence are merged under the most common genes and DNA. This sample holds a few hundred thousand distinct CDR3 sequences; 20% to 25% were observed only once. The top ten clonotypes cover roughly a sixth of the sample. Their recognized antigens are unknown. Specimen: blood, either unsorted or a sorted T cell fraction (not recorded which). These TCRs come from a male donor with ankylosing spondylitis.

CDR3 sequence reads: CSVAQGSTEAFF. In DNA, the CDR3 is TGCAGCGTTGCCCAGGGGAGCACTGAAGCTTTCTTT. This chain connects TRBV29-1 to TRBJ1-1; D is possibly TRBD1 (6 bases). The germline V and J ends were trimmed by 4 bases and 4 bases, with 10 bases remaining between them. This CDR3 comprises 12 residues. Germline V gene data show CDR1 as SQVTM and CDR2 as ANQGSEA.

This clonotype has a handful of counts. This chain connects TRBV20-1 to TRBJ2-1; TRBD2 aligns across 11 bases. The CDR3 loop spans 15 amino acids. CDR1 and CDR2 (germline): DFQATT, SNEGSKA (reference sequence). After removal of 2 bases from V and 9 bases from J, the junction contained 9 bases not matched to a gene. In DNA, the CDR3 is TGCAGTGCTAGACCCGGGACTAGCGGTTTCAGTGAGCAGTTCTTC. This encodes CSARPGTSGFSEQFF.

The sample holds a few counts of this clonotype. The J gene is TRBJ2-1, the V gene TRBV4-2; 7 bases align to TRBD2. The CDR3 has 16 residues. The germline V gene has CDR1 LGHNA and CDR2 YNFKEQ. J lost 5 bases, V lost 0 bases, and 7 bases had no gene match. This CDR3 is CASSQDASGKNNEQFF. CDR3 DNA: TGTGCCAGCAGCCAAGATGCTAGCGGCAAAAACAATGAGCAGTTCTTC.

This clonotype was found a few times. The gene calls are TRBV14 and TRBJ2-7; no definite D call. Germline V gene sequence: CDR1 SGHDN, CDR2 FVKESK. V lost 2 bases and J lost 4, with 9 bases in between. The CDR3 loop spans 13 amino acids. DNA for the CDR3: TGTGCCAGCAGCCAAAATTGGCTTTACGAGCAGTACTTC. Translating gives CASSQNWLYEQYF.

This clonotype was counted a few times. The chain uses TRBV5-1 and TRBJ2-7; no reliable D call. The germline V gene has CDR1 SGHRS and CDR2 YFSETQ. V gave up 0 bases and J gave up 6 bases, with 4 bases separating them. The CDR3 runs to 11 residues. The CDR3 region has the DNA TGCGCCAGCAGCTTGGCCGGCGAGCAGTACTTC. Translation gives CASSLAGEQYF.

This clonotype was observed a few times. The rearrangement uses TRBV5-1 and TRBJ2-3; tentatively, D is TRBD1 (5 bases). Trimming took 6 bases from V and 6 from J, leaving 17 bases between them. The length of the CDR3 is 14 residues. Germline CDR1 is SGHRS and CDR2 is YFSETQ. The CDR3 protein is CASNPLQGADTQYF. The DNA for the CDR3 is TGCGCCAGCAACCCGCTCCAGGGTGCGGATACGCAGTATTTT.

V is TRBV20-1 and J is TRBJ2-3, with TRBD2 matching 7 bases. J was trimmed by 2 bases and V by 5 bases; bases with no gene match: 10. Germline-derived CDR1 and CDR2 are DFQATT and SNEGSKA (reference sequence). The CDR3 length is 15 residues. As DNA, the CDR3 is TGCAGTGCTGGTCCCCTAGCGGTTAACACAGATACGCAGTATTTT. Translated: CSAGPLAVNTDTQYF.

The chain links TRBV29-1 to TRBJ2-3, with D perhaps TRBD2 (6 bases). CDR1 and CDR2 from the germline V gene are SQVTM and ANQGSEA. V lost 5 bases to trimming and J lost 2 bases, with 11 bases between them. The CDR3 covers 13 residues. CDR3 region: CSVSSGPTDTQYF. CDR3 bases: TGCAGCGTTAGTAGCGGACCCACAGATACGCAGTATTTT.

A few counts support this clonotype. The V and J genes are TRBV6-2 or TRBV6-3 and TRBJ2-1; D call uncertain. Germline V lookup: CDR1 MNHEY, CDR2 SVGEGT. Trimming shortened V by 4 bases and J by 10 bases, and 11 bases separated the two germline ends. CDR3 size: 12 residues. The CDR3 loop is CASSFRSWEQFF. In nucleotides, the CDR3 is TGTGCCAGCAGTTTTCGGAGTTGGGAGCAGTTCTTC.

The chain employs TRBV29-1 and TRBJ2-3; 8 nucleotides align to TRBD2. Germline CDR1 SQVTM, CDR2 ANQGSEA. This CDR3 comprises 15 residues. Germline trimming cut 3 bases from V and 0 bases from J; bases unmatched to any gene: 5. The chain's CDR3 is CSVDRSGASTDTQYF. As DNA, the CDR3 is TGCAGCGTTGACCGTAGCGGGGCTAGCACAGATACGCAGTATTTT.

The J gene is TRBJ2-2, the V gene TRBV5-1, with 8 positions matching TRBD1. The ends lost 3 bases at V and 5 bases at J; junction bases unmatched: 6. This CDR3 spans 15 amino acids. CDR1 is SGHRS, CDR2 YFSETQ, per germline. The CDR3 nucleotides read TGCGCCAGCAGCTGGACAGGGCTGGAGACCGGGGAGCTGTTTTTT. Residues: CASSWTGLETGELFF.

This clonotype was seen only a few times. J is TRBJ2-4 and V is TRBV2; 13 bases are shared with TRBD2. The CDR3 extends over 14 amino acids. The ends lost 6 bases at V and 9 bases at J; junction bases unmatched: 5. From germline, CDR1 is SNHLY and CDR2 FYNNEI. CDR3 nucleotide sequence: TGTGCCAGCAGCGGACTAGCGGGAGTCGGCATTCAGTACTTC. It is translated as CASSGLAGVGIQYF.

This clonotype was seen at least ten times. The chain carries TRBV20-1 and TRBJ2-6; D is unresolved. The CDR3 consists of 14 residues. The germline V and J ends were trimmed by 5 bases and 0 bases, with 8 bases remaining between them. The germline V gene encodes CDR1 DFQATT and CDR2 SNEGSKA (reference sequence). The CDR3 sequence is CSAGSGSGANVLTF. CDR3 in DNA: TGCAGTGCTGGTTCCGGCTCTGGGGCCAACGTCCTGACTTTC.

This clonotype showed up many times. The chain uses TRBV11-1 and TRBJ2-3; TRBD2 might be the D (6 bases). Trimming pared 4 bases from V and 2 bases from J, leaving 25 bases between. Per the germline V gene, CDR1 is SGHAT and CDR2 is FQDESV (reference sequence). The CDR3 has 19 residues. CDR3 in DNA: TGTGCCAGCAGCTCTATCCTACAAAAGCGGACGGGGGACACAGATACGCAGTATTTT. Its translation is CASSSILQKRTGDTDTQYF. The entire variable domain, with the rest obtained from reference TRBV11-1 and TRBJ2-3, is as follows: EAEVAQSPRYKITEKSQAVAFWCDPISGHATLYWYRQILGQGPELLVQFQDESVVDDSQLPKDRFSAERLKGVDSTLKIQPAELGDSAMYLCASSSILQKRTGDTDTQYFGPGTRLTVL.

The chain couples TRBV5-1 to TRBJ2-7, with TRBD2 identical over 13 bases. Per germline, CDR1 SGHRS and CDR2 YFSETQ. V lost 3 bases, J lost 3 bases, and 6 bases stayed unmatched. The CDR3 has 16 residues. CDR3 nucleotides: TGCGCCAGCAGCTCCGGGGGACTAGCGGGGAACTACGAGCAGTACTTC. Amino acid sequence: CASSSGGLAGNYEQYF.

This clonotype was counted a few times. The chain couples TRBV29-1 to TRBJ2-2, with 11 bases fitting TRBD2. J was trimmed by 3 bases and V by 4 bases; bases with no gene match: 1. The CDR3 length is 14 residues. Germline values: CDR1 SQVTM, CDR2 ANQGSEA. The CDR3 sequence: CSVALAGDTGELFF. CDR3 DNA sequence: TGCAGCGTTGCACTAGCGGGAGACACCGGGGAGCTGTTTTTT.

The genes are TRBV7-2 and TRBJ2-7, with D hard to call. The CDR3 has 14 amino acids. Germline V CDR1 and CDR2: SGHTA, FQGNSA. V was clipped by 3 bases and J by 2 bases, with 11 bases between them. In DNA form, the CDR3 reads TGTGCCAGCAGCTTTAAATCCGGGCCCTACGAGCAGTACTTC. Residues: CASSFKSGPYEQYF.

This clonotype has a handful of counts. This chain connects TRBV14 to TRBJ2-7; D call uncertain. Germline assignment: CDR1 SGHDN and CDR2 FVKESK. The CDR3 is 15 amino acids. Between the trimmed V and J ends, which lost 1 base and 6 bases, there was a span of 16 bases. CDR3 nucleotide sequence: TGTGCCAGCAGCCAAGGTTTGGTGGATACGGGCGAGCAGTACTTC. The encoded protein is CASSQGLVDTGEQYF.

CDR3 coding DNA: TGTGCCAGCAGCCAATCCGACCGATACACCGGGGAGCTGTTTTTT. This translates into CASSQSDRYTGELFF. This chain links TRBV3-1 with TRBJ2-2; D gene uncertain. CDR3 length: 15 residues. Germline loops: CDR1 LGHDT, CDR2 YNNKEL (reference sequence). Trimming took 2 bases from V and 3 from J, leaving 10 bases between them.

The chain couples TRBV11-2 to TRBJ2-2, with 11 bases that match TRBD2. Germline lookup yields CDR1 SGHAT and CDR2 FQNNGV. This CDR3 comprises 16 residues. Germline trimming cut 3 bases from V and 4 bases from J; bases unmatched to any gene: 4. CDR3 region: CASSFVTSGGTGELFF. In DNA, the CDR3 is TGTGCCAGCAGCTTCGTAACTAGCGGGGGCACCGGGGAGCTGTTTTTT. Supplemented by reference TRBV11-2 and TRBJ2-2, the full variable domain reads EAGVAQSPRYKIIEKRQSVAFWCNPISGHATLYWYQQILGQGPKLLIQFQNNGVVDDSQLPKDRFSAERLKGVDSTLKIQPAKLEDSAVYLCASSFVTSGGTGELFFGEGSRLTVL.

The sample holds a few counts of this clonotype. The rearrangement joins TRBV7-9 to TRBJ2-7, with 8 bases that match TRBD1. Germline V gene lookup returns CDR1 SEHNR and CDR2 FQNEAQ (reference sequence). CDR3 length: 15 amino acids. J lost 4 bases, V lost 5 bases, and 10 bases had no gene match. The CDR3 sequence: CASSVTGGLGYEQYF. The CDR3, as DNA: TGTGCCAGCAGCGTAACAGGGGGGCTTGGGTACGAGCAGTACTTC.

This clonotype appeared once. The J gene is TRBJ2-1, the V gene TRBV28; D gene unclear. Looked up from germline, CDR1 is MDHEN and CDR2 is SYDVKM. The germline V and J ends were trimmed by 6 bases and 6 bases, with 6 bases remaining between them. CDR3 size: 11 residues. The CDR3 spells CASRVINEQFF. CDR3 sequence (DNA): TGTGCCAGCAGGGTCATCAATGAGCAGTTCTTC.

The J gene is TRBJ1-4, the V gene TRBV20-1, with a possible D match to TRBD1 (5 bases). Germline assignment: CDR1 DFQATT and CDR2 SNEGSKA (reference sequence). The CDR3 is made up of 12 amino acids. Trimming stripped 3 bases from V and 12 bases from J, with 14 bases between. This CDR3 reads CSASNIGEQLFF. The CDR3 DNA sequence: TGCAGTGCTAGCAACATAGGGGAGCAACTGTTTTTT.